One sample yielded the 15 T cell receptor beta chains listed below, sequenced in a study of T cell responses to AZD1222 COVID-19 vaccine. Method: immunoSEQ multiplex PCR; TCRdb's copy keeps in-frame clones and lacks some. This table holds under 150,000 clones, around nine tenths found once. Material: peripheral blood, obtained on day 0 of AZD1222 vaccination. The source of these receptors is an adult in good health.

The V gene is TRBV13, the J gene TRBJ2-3; TRBD1 aligns across 7 bases. CDR1 PRHDT and CDR2 FYEKMQ come from the germline V gene (reference sequence). The CDR3 sequence is 15 residues long. V gave up 5 bases and J gave up 6 bases; unmatched junction bases: 11. The DNA for the CDR3 is TGTGCCAGCAGCCCTAGACAGGGAAGATCCGATACGCAGTATTTT. Protein sequence: CASSPRQGRSDTQYF.

This clone was detected once. The chain links TRBV6-2 or TRBV6-3 to TRBJ1-2, with TRBD1 matching 8 bases. The V gene's germline CDR1 is MNHEY and CDR2 SVGEGT. The CDR3 has 15 amino acids. Losses at the gene ends were 4 bases for V and 2 bases for J; bases not matched to a gene: 6. CDR3 DNA sequence: TGTGCCAGCAGTTCCCGGACAGGGCAAAACTATGGCTACACCTTC. It yields the protein CASSSRTGQNYGYTF.

This chain links TRBV19 with TRBJ2-1, with 9 nucleotides matching TRBD2. CDR3 size: 18 residues. V trimming: 0 bases; J trimming: 7 bases; junction bases outside the gene matches: 13. Germline V CDR1 and CDR2: LNHDA, SQIVND (reference sequence). CDR3 nucleotide sequence: TGTGCCAGTAGTATAGACGTATTGGCGGGGGGGTCCGGGAATGAGCAGTTCTTC. Its protein is CASSIDVLAGGSGNEQFF.

The CDR3 here is CASSLGRLNTEAFF. The CDR3 DNA reads as TGTGCCAGCAGCTTGGGACGGCTGAACACTGAAGCTTTCTTT. V and J are TRBV5-6 and TRBJ1-1; unclear D gene. Germline CDR1 and CDR2: SGHDT and YYEEEE. This CDR3 contains 14 residues. V was trimmed by 0 bases and J by 0 bases, leaving 6 bases between them.

The chain couples TRBV28 to TRBJ1-1; D gene uncertain. Trimming removed 4 bases at V and 2 bases at J, with 2 bases between. The CDR3 loop spans 11 amino acids. CDR1 MDHEN and CDR2 SYDVKM come from the germline V gene. The CDR3 loop is CASSSNTEAFF. As DNA, the CDR3 is TGTGCCAGCAGTTCCAACACTGAAGCTTTCTTT.

The chain uses TRBV7-6 and TRBJ1-5; TRBD1 might be the D (6 bases). CDR3 length equals 15 residues. V gave up 4 bases and J gave up 5 bases, with 15 bases separating them. Germline values: CDR1 SGHVS, CDR2 FNYEAQ. The CDR3 bases are TGTGCCAGCAGCTCCGGACGGACAGCCGATCAGCCCCAGCATTTT. Translated: CASSSGRTADQPQHF.

The V call is TRBV19, the J call TRBJ1-1; possible D gene TRBD1, 6 bases. Between the trimmed V and J ends, which lost 5 bases and 5 bases, there was a span of 15 bases. CDR1 is LNHDA and CDR2 is SQIVND in the germline V gene (reference sequence). The CDR3 runs 14 residues. CDR3 bases: TGTGCCAGTAGTCCCCAGGGTAGGGGGACTGAAGCTTTCTTT. This sequence encodes CASSPQGRGTEAFF.

In its sample, this clone was seen once. The rearrangement uses TRBV29-1 and TRBJ2-2, with a tentative D call TRBD1 (6 bases). Deletions cut 3 bases from V and 3 bases from J, with 11 bases between. The CDR3 runs 14 residues. Germline loops: CDR1 SQVTM, CDR2 ANQGSEA. The CDR3 bases are TGCAGCGTTGAGCCGGGGACACACACCGGGGAGCTGTTTTTT. Translated: CSVEPGTHTGELFF.

This clone occurred once. The chain is built from TRBV6-5 and TRBJ1-4; TRBD1 aligns across 7 bases. This CDR3 comprises 14 residues. The J segment lost 7 bases and the V segment lost 5 bases, leaving 7 bases of the junction unmatched. CDR1 MNHEY and CDR2 SVGAGI come from the germline V gene. The CDR3 sequence is CASSPTGLGEKLFF. In DNA form, the CDR3 reads TGTGCCAGCAGTCCGACAGGGTTAGGTGAAAAACTGTTTTTT.

The table lists this clone with a count of one. The chain is built from TRBV3-1 (or the pseudogene TRBV3-2) and TRBJ2-3; D is ambiguous. Germline values: CDR1 LGHDT, CDR2 YNNKEL (reference sequence). V lost 4 bases and J 0 bases, leaving 11 bases between the germline ends. The CDR3 is made up of 15 amino acids. The CDR3 sequence is CASSRLEYSTDTQYF. DNA of the CDR3: TGTGCCAGCAGCCGACTCGAATATAGCACAGATACGCAGTATTTT.

The genes are TRBV18 and TRBJ1-1; D might be TRBD1 (6 bases). This CDR3 comprises 13 residues. The V and J ends lost 3 bases and 6 bases respectively, with 11 bases between them. Germline CDR1 and CDR2: KGHSH and LQKENI. The CDR3 is CASSPQGWSEAFF. CDR3 bases: TGTGCCAGCTCACCGCAGGGGTGGTCTGAAGCTTTCTTT.

In its sample, this clone was seen a few times. Other nucleotide sequences in the sample specify the same CDR3. The chain recombines TRBV5-1 with TRBJ1-1, with no clear D. The V end lost 2 bases, the J end lost 8 bases, and 10 bases lay between the germline ends. Germline V CDR1 and CDR2: SGHRS, YFSETQ. The CDR3 spans 12 residues. The chain's CDR3 is CASSFPGPEAFF. The CDR3 bases are TGCGCCAGCAGCTTTCCCGGGCCCGAAGCTTTCTTT. Using reference TRBV5-1 and TRBJ1-1 for the parts outside the CDR3, the full variable domain is KAGVTQTPRYLIKTRGQQVTLSCSPISGHRSVSWYQQTPGQGLQFLFEYFSETQRNKGNFPGRFSGRQFSNSRSEMNVSTLELGDSALYLCASSFPGPEAFFGQGTRLTVV.

The chain couples TRBV28 to TRBJ2-7, with D possibly matching TRBD1 (6 bases). The germline V gene encodes CDR1 MDHEN and CDR2 SYDVKM. There are 15 residues in the CDR3. V was pared by 3 bases and J by 4 bases, with 16 bases between. The DNA for the CDR3 is TGTGCCAGCAGTTTTATAACAGGGCCTGGGTACGAGCAGTACTTC. Translated, it gives CASSFITGPGYEQYF.

The chain recombines TRBV27 with TRBJ1-2; weak D call: TRBD1 (5 bases). V gave up 5 bases and J gave up 3 bases, with 10 bases separating them. CDR3 length: 13 residues. Germline values: CDR1 MNHEY, CDR2 SMNVEV (reference sequence). The CDR3 here is CASSPQGYYGYTF. Here the CDR3 DNA reads TGTGCCAGCAGTCCGCAGGGATACTATGGCTACACCTTC.

The chain employs TRBV6-1 and TRBJ2-7; D remains ambiguous. Germline V gives CDR1 MNHNS, CDR2 SASEGT. The CDR3 sequence is 12 residues long. Trimming took 2 bases from V and 6 from J, leaving 8 bases between them. CDR3 protein: CASSEWVREQYF. The CDR3 bases are TGTGCCAGCAGTGAATGGGTCCGCGAGCAGTACTTC.